One sample yielded the 3 T cell receptor beta chains listed below, sequenced in a study of T cells in Graves' hyperthyroidism and ophthalmopathy. Amplified TCR beta CDR3 regions came from RNA transcripts. The HTBI primer set drove a first-round RT-PCR of the TCR CDR3. TCRdb used MiXCR to reprocess the multiplex PCR reads, holding one entry per CDR3 protein. The sample has more than 650,000 distinct CDR3 sequences, 11% to 15% seen once. Material: blood. These receptor sequences come from a woman aged 18-29 years with Graves' hyperthyroidism.

This clonotype was recorded many times. V gene TRBV27 combines with J gene TRBJ2-3, with no clear D. V was pared by 1 base and J by 4 bases, with 9 bases between. The germline V gene encodes CDR1 MNHEY and CDR2 SMNVEV (reference sequence). The CDR3 totals 14 residues. The CDR3 DNA sequence: TGTGCCAGCAGTTTATGGGCAGTTGCAGATACGCAGTATTTT. It translates to CASSLWAVADTQYF.

Only a few counts were recorded for this clonotype. A much more abundant neighbour one base away suggests this may be a read error. A read error is likely, as this CDR3 ends without the conserved phenylalanine or tryptophan. The chain has TRBV5-1 and TRBJ1-1, with D unresolved. V lost 1 base to trimming and J lost 0 bases, with 10 bases between them. The CDR3 has 15 amino acids. Germline V gene sequence: CDR1 SGHRS, CDR2 YFSETQ. CDR3 bases: TGCGCCAGCAGCTTGAACGTCCTCATGAACACTGAAGCTTTCGTT. Protein sequence: CASSLNVLMNTEAFV.

V gene TRBV7-2 combines with J gene TRBJ1-5; 9 nucleotides agree with TRBD1. V shed 5 bases, J shed 2 bases, and the junction held 7 bases outside the gene matches. The CDR3 length is 16 residues. Germline V gene sequence: CDR1 SGHTA, CDR2 FQGNSA. As DNA, the CDR3 is TGTGCCAGCAGCCCGGGGACAGGGATGGGCAATCAGCCCCAGCATTTT. Residues: CASSPGTGMGNQPQHF.